This T cell receptor (beta chain) came from a study of vaccination and CD4 T cells after COVID-19. Study background: Convalescent cases comprised under ten mild and one severe, all SARS-CoV-2 positive by nasal swab PCR. The cells in question were stimulated using overlapping spike peptides derived from SARS-CoV-2, HCoV-NL63, HCoV-OC43 and HCoV-229E. The convalescents comprised six males and four females, two of them Hispanic. Study-wide findings and caveats: Reactive clonotype counts went from median roughly 19 after infection to around 38 after vaccination, nonsignificantly.

An Oncomine TCR Beta short-read assay was used to sequence the DNA from cultured CD4+ T cells. TCRdb re-analysed the PCR reads in MiXCR, keeping a single row per CDR3 protein. Here the sample spans under 20,000 distinct CDR3 sequences, about 32% being singletons. The treatment denotes: roughly 11-day PBMC culture with coronavirus spike peptide pools or control peptides (ViraFEST assay). Trimming cost V 6 bases and J 4 bases, with 13 bases left between them. Germline V CDR1 and CDR2: MNHNS, SASEGT. The CDR3 is 14 residues long. This clonotype was seen a handful of times. Its cognate antigen is unknown. This chain links TRBV6-1 with TRBJ1-5; D possibly corresponds to TRBD1 (6 bases). This TCR was sampled from a human donor with COVID-19. Source material: cultured CD4+ T cells from blood. The chain's CDR3 is CASRQTGGNQPQHF. CDR3 coding DNA: TGTGCCAGCAGACAGACAGGAGGGAATCAGCCCCAGCATTTT.